This T cell receptor beta chain was recovered during a study of OX40 agonist ivuxolimab in advanced cancers. Study findings and constraints: Determination of antigen specificity was not performed for the expanded peripheral T cells. Partial responders dosed at 0.1-3.0 mg/kg displayed clonal expansion ranking among the lowest.

As for this clone: What it binds is unknown.

V gave up 2 bases and J gave up 7 bases, with 14 bases separating them. CDR1 is WNHNN and CDR2 is SYGVQD in the germline V gene (reference sequence). The CDR3 sequence is 15 residues long. Profiled with immunoSEQ multiplex PCR; TCRdb holds only in-frame clones, not every one. The profile covers 92,000 or so clones, with around 90% appearing a single time and 6.5% to 9% taken by the ten largest. Specimen: CD4+ or CD8+ T cells sorted from blood, collected in a trial of the OX40 agonist ivuxolimab. The chain recombines TRBV10-1 with TRBJ2-2; the D call may be TRBD1 or TRBD2 (6 bases each). The receptor was derived from an adult with an advanced solid tumor such as melanoma, head and neck, liver or kidney cancer. The CDR3 DNA follows: TGCGCCAGCAGTGAGAGAATGGGGGGCTACGGGGAGCTGTTTTTT. Amino acid sequence: CASSERMGGYGELFF.